This T cell receptor (beta chain) was found in a study of blood T cell repertoires in COVID-19 (dated by TCRdb to the early 2020s). Context from the whole study: Samples from collaborators originated in the United States, Italy and Spain and spanned both the acute and convalescent phases of COVID-19. The prospective study material was composed of cDNA or gDNA derived from T cells, B-cell-depleted T cells, or PBMCs. Subjects who had been exposed to COVID-19, were actively infected with it, or had recovered from it provided the deeply sampled blood TCRbeta repertoires that made up the dataset. The repertoires were released in a freely available public database meant as a resource for research on the immune response to SARS-CoV-2. The samples were drawn from the first 160 participants of the ongoing ImmuneRACE study and from roughly 1,300 subjects provided by 6 global collaborators. A de-identified subject ID, COVID-19 status, age in years and sex were almost always included in the sample metadata. Where available, HLA class I and class II types were taken from metadata supplied by the sample provider and were not determined by assay-based typing.

Whole blood was collected in K2EDTA tubes by collaborating institutions according to the institutions' own protocols. Collaborator samples were shipped for TCRbeta analysis as frozen whole blood, isolated PBMCs, or DNA extracted from either sample type. CDR1 SGHVS and CDR2 FQNEAQ were looked up in the germline V gene. Spanning cysteine to phenylalanine, the CDR3 consists of 15 amino acids. Only CDR3 DNA is held: 45 bases, read in frame from base 1. A distance of 13 bases separates the germline ends of V and J, which lose 5 bases and 2 bases respectively. General study outcomes and caveats: The amount of clinical and demographic metadata varied by source and participant and was provided uncurated.

TCRbeta CDR3 regions were amplified from genomic DNA using the immunoSEQ Assay, a bias-controlled multiplex PCR. The original pipeline was this. Within the assay, amplification of reference gene primers was used to estimate how many nucleated cells each sample contained. To quantify the absolute abundance of each unique TCRbeta CDR3 rearrangement, sequence reads were collapsed and filtered. For each sample, productive Simpson clonality was calculated by taking the square root of Simpson's diversity index across productive rearrangements. The source is immuneACCESS, and TCRdb retained only in-frame sequences with V and J called. Part of the clones is not carried over; for the studies checked, unresolved V genes explain less than half of this, and the remainder is unexplained. The DNA gave D and trimming, while V, J and clone size come from that table. The sample has roughly 110,000 clones on record, around 89% of them singletons. The top ten clonotypes cover 5.5% to 8% of the sample.

A remark on this clone: Its recognized antigen is unknown. No base qualities exist here, and no much larger clone lies one base off it.

The V and J segments used are TRBV7-8 and TRBJ1-5, and TRBD1 may be the D gene, going by 6 matching bases. Sequencing input: peripheral blood. The receptor's source is a man aged 45-60 years with active or convalescent COVID-19. The CDR3 protein: CASSRTGLGNQPQHF. The nucleotide sequence is given as TGTGCCAGCAGCCGAACAGGGTTAGGCAATCAGCCCCAGCATTTT.